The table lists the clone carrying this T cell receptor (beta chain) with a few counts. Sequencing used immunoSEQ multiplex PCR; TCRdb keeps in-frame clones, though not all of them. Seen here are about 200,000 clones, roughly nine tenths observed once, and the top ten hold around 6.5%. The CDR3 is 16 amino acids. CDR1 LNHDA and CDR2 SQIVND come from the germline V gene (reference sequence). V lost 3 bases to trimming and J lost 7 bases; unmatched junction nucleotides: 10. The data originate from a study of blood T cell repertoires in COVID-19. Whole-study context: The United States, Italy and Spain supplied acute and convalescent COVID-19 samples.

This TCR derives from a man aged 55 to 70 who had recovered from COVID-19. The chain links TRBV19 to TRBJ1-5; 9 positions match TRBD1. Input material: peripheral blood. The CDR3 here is CASSIRAGTGTQPQHF. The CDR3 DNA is TGTGCCAGTAGTATCCGAGCCGGGACAGGGACGCAGCCCCAGCATTTT.